Presented here are 9 T cell receptor beta chains from one specimen sequenced in a study of T cells in Graves' hyperthyroidism and ophthalmopathy. RNA transcripts gave rise to amplified TCR beta CDR3 regions. The study used the HTBI primer set for a first-round RT-PCR of the TCR CDR3. TCRdb re-derived calls from the multiplex PCR reads in MiXCR, one entry per CDR3 protein. The repertoire holds hundreds of thousands of distinct CDR3 sequences, with roughly 37% as singletons. Specimen: blood. Receptor source: a young man with Graves' hyperthyroidism.

This clonotype was observed a handful of times. V gene TRBV7-3 combines with J gene TRBJ2-2; tentatively, D is TRBD2 (6 bases). The V end lost 5 bases, the J end lost 6 bases, and 13 bases lay between the germline ends. Germline CDR1 SGHTA, CDR2 FQGTGA. The length of the CDR3 is 14 residues. The CDR3 coding sequence is TGTGCCAGCAGCGCGGGACCGCAACCCGGGGAGCTGTTTTTT. As protein: CASSAGPQPGELFF.

As DNA, the CDR3 is TGTGCCAGCAGGCTTCAGGGGGCCGCCAATAATTCACCCCTCCACTTT. Its protein product is CASRLQGAANNSPLHF. The chain carries TRBV6-1 and TRBJ1-6; 8 bases are a match to TRBD1. The CDR3 extends over 16 amino acids. Per germline, CDR1 MNHNS and CDR2 SASEGT. Trimming removed 6 bases from V and 5 bases from J; junction bases left unmatched: 9.

The table lists this clonotype with many counts. V usage is TRBV9 and J usage is TRBJ2-6; a possible D gene is TRBD2 (5 bases). V shed 2 bases and J shed 4 bases, with 13 bases lying between them. CDR3 length equals 16 residues. Germline lookup yields CDR1 SGDLS and CDR2 YYNGEE. The CDR3 reads CASSVGEGSGANVLTF. As DNA, the CDR3 is TGTGCCAGCAGCGTGGGCGAGGGATCCGGGGCCAACGTCCTGACTTTC.

This clonotype was observed a few times. The V call is TRBV12-3 or TRBV12-4, the J call TRBJ1-4; weak D call: TRBD1 (5 bases). V was trimmed by 10 bases and J by 8 bases, leaving 17 bases between them. This CDR3 region has 13 residues. DNA for the CDR3: TGTGCCACCACGGGGACTTCAAGGGAAAAACTGTTTTTT. Protein product: CATTGTSREKLFF.

This clonotype was detected many times. J is TRBJ2-2 and V is TRBV29-1, with D perhaps matching TRBD2 (5 bases). Germline loops: CDR1 SQVTM, CDR2 ANQGSEA. This CDR3 is built from 14 residues. Trimming cost V 4 bases and J 2 bases, with 11 bases left between them. DNA of the CDR3: TGCAGCGTTGGGGTTCGGGGAAACACCGGGGAGCTGTTTTTT. Its protein is CSVGVRGNTGELFF.

The rearrangement links TRBV7-9 to TRBJ2-7, with D maybe TRBD1 (6 bases). The CDR3 runs 14 residues. In germline, CDR1 is SEHNR, CDR2 FQNEAQ (reference sequence). V lost 1 base and J lost 6, with 13 bases in between. The CDR3, as DNA: TGTGCCAGCAGCTTAGGACAGGTCAATTCCGAGCAGTACTTC. Translating it yields CASSLGQVNSEQYF.

The J gene is TRBJ2-2, the V gene TRBV11-3; D is tentatively TRBD1 or TRBD2 (5 bases each). Trimming left V 4 bases short and J 1 base short, with 13 bases between. Germline CDR1 reads SGHNT; CDR2 reads YENEEA. This CDR3 has 16 amino acids. DNA of the CDR3: TGTGCCAGCAGCTCTAATCCGGGACGGAACACCGGGGAGCTGTTTTTT. It encodes CASSSNPGRNTGELFF.

As regards this clonotype: A much more abundant neighbour one base away suggests this may be a read error. The V call is TRBV7-2, the J call TRBJ2-7; 9 bases are a match to TRBD1. Germline assignment: CDR1 SGHTA and CDR2 FQGNSA. The CDR3 totals 14 residues. The CDR3 loop is CASGFQGQGYEQYF. CDR3 nucleotides: TGTGCCAGCGGCTTTCAGGGACAGGGATACGAGCAGTACTTC.

This chain links TRBV9 with TRBJ1-1, with D hard to call. This CDR3 region has 15 residues. V was clipped by 5 bases and J by 4 bases, with 18 bases between them. The V gene's germline CDR1 is SGDLS and CDR2 YYNGEE. DNA of the CDR3: TGTGCCAGCAGTTACTGGGCATGGGGAGGCACTGAAGCTTTCTTT. This gives the protein CASSYWAWGGTEAFF.